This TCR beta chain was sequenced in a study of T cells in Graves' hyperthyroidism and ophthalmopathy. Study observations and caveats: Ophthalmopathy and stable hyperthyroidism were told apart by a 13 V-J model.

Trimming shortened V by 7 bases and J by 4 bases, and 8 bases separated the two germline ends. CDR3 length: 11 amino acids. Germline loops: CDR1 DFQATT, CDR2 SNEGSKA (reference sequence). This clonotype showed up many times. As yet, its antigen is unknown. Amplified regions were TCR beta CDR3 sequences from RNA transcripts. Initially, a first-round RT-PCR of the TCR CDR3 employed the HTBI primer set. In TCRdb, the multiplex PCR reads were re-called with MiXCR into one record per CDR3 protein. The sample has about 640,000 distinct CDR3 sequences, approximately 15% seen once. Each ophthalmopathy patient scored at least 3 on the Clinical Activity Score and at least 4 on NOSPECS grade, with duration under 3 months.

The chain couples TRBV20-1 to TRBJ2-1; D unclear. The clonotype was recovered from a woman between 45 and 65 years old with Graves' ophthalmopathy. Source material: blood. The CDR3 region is CSESRYNEQFF. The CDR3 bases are TGCAGTGAATCTAGGTACAATGAGCAGTTCTTC.